The 6 T cell receptor beta chains below were found in one sample sequenced in a study of T-cell memory formation after mild COVID-19. TCRdb independently ran MiXCR on the 5' RACE reads; one entry per CDR3 protein. Counted here are around 120,000 distinct CDR3 sequences, around a sixth occurring once; the ten biggest clones make up approximately 15%. The sequenced sample was PBMCs or a T cell subset sorted from them (not recorded which). These receptors all come from an adult woman who had mild COVID-19 (a few samples of this study predate the infection). Cell type and time point are not known.

This clonotype has more than one count but fewer than ten. The V and J genes are TRBV24-1 and TRBJ2-6, with a tentative D call TRBD2 (6 bases). This CDR3 spans 14 amino acids. Trimming removed 5 bases at V and 2 bases at J, with 6 bases between. Looked up from germline, CDR1 is KGHDR and CDR2 is SFDVKD. CDR3 in DNA: TGTGCCACCAGTGGCGGGGCTGGGGCCAACGTCCTGACTTTC. This gives the protein CATSGGAGANVLTF.

This clonotype was counted at least ten times. This chain uses TRBV18 with TRBJ2-5, with 13 positions matching TRBD2. Losses at the gene ends were 6 bases for V and 2 bases for J; bases not matched to a gene: 3. The CDR3 length is 15 residues. The germline V gene has CDR1 KGHSH and CDR2 LQKENI. The DNA of the CDR3 is TGTGCCAGCTCGCCGGGACTAGCGGGGCAAGAGACCCAGTACTTC. Translating it yields CASSPGLAGQETQYF. The full variable domain, with the rest looked up from reference TRBV18 and TRBJ2-5, is NAGVMQNPRHLVRRRGQEARLRCSPMKGHSHVYWYRQLPEEGLKFMVYLQKENIIDESGMPKERFSAEFPKEGPSILRIQQVVRGDSAAYFCASSPGLAGQETQYFGPGTRLLVL.

This clonotype was seen a handful of times. The rearrangement joins TRBV12-3 or TRBV12-4 to TRBJ2-7, with 7 bases identical to TRBD1. The V and J ends lost 6 bases and 3 bases, in that order; junction bases with no gene match: 5. This CDR3 has 13 residues. This CDR3 reads CASRLGQRYEQYF. The CDR3 bases are TGTGCCAGCAGACTGGGACAGCGCTACGAGCAGTACTTC.

This clonotype was picked up a small number of times. The rearrangement joins TRBV4-3 to TRBJ2-7, with D possibly TRBD2 on 5 matching bases. Trimming removed 4 bases from V and 6 bases from J, with 19 bases in between. The CDR3 runs to 15 residues. The germline gives CDR1 LGHNA, CDR2 YSLEER. CDR3 DNA: TGCGCCAGCAGCCCCACGCTGGCTAGAGCGGTCGAGCAGTACTTC. As protein: CASSPTLARAVEQYF.

The chain couples TRBV7-8 to TRBJ2-1; 8 bases line up with TRBD1. Trimming removed 5 bases from V and 2 bases from J; junction bases left unmatched: 5. The CDR3 is 15 amino acids. The germline gives CDR1 SGHVS, CDR2 FQNEAQ. The CDR3 here is CASSGDRGPYNEQFF. In DNA, the CDR3 is TGTGCCAGCAGCGGAGACAGGGGACCCTACAATGAGCAGTTCTTC.

This clonotype has just a few counts. The V gene is TRBV5-1, the J gene TRBJ2-1; TRBD2 matches 10 bases. This CDR3 is built from 13 residues. V lost 4 bases and J lost 8; bases outside the gene matches: 3. Germline values: CDR1 SGHRS, CDR2 YFSETQ. In DNA form, the CDR3 reads TGCGCCAGCAGCACCGGGACTAGCGATGAGCAGTTCTTC. Translating gives CASSTGTSDEQFF.